This passage covers 21 T cell receptor beta chains from one sample sequenced in a study of blood T cells in healthy people across ages. A second about 7 to 12 cycle PCR used barcoded and J-beta primers. TCRdb used MiXCR to reprocess the 5' RACE reads, holding one entry per CDR3 protein. Of some 1,000,000 distinct CDR3 sequences in the sample, less than 25% were seen once. These data were also filed under a second study, of T cells of mothers and their children.

The sequencing sample was made of blood. These receptors originate from a girl aged 2 to 10 in good health.

This clonotype was detected only a few times. The chain combines TRBV12-3 or TRBV12-4 with TRBJ2-1; D call uncertain. V lost 6 bases, J lost 10 bases, and 16 bases lay in between. The CDR3 spans 13 residues. This CDR3 reads CASRLGGVPEQFF. In nucleotides, the CDR3 is TGTGCCAGCAGACTCGGCGGCGTCCCAGAGCAGTTCTTC.

V is TRBV7-8 and J is TRBJ1-2; the D gene is possibly TRBD1 (5 bases). Deletions cut 0 bases from V and 0 bases from J, with 14 bases between. The CDR3 runs 17 residues. Germline V lookup: CDR1 SGHVS, CDR2 FQNEAQ. The CDR3 is CASSLAGAGRANYGYTF. The CDR3 DNA sequence: TGTGCCAGCAGCTTAGCGGGCGCAGGGCGAGCTAACTATGGCTACACCTTC. The full variable domain, rest sourced from reference TRBV7-8 and TRBJ1-2, is GAGVSQSPRYKVAKRGQDVALRCDPISGHVSLFWYQQALGQGPEFLTYFQNEAQLDKSGLPSDRFFAERPEGSVSTLKIQRTQQEDSAVYLCASSLAGAGRANYGYTFGSGTRLTVV.

The chain combines TRBV7-9 with TRBJ2-5; D may be TRBD2 (7 bases). The J call is uncertain, as TRBJ2-7 better fits the DNA end. The CDR3 totals 15 residues. Germline loops: CDR1 SEHNR, CDR2 FQNEAQ (reference sequence). DNA of the CDR3: TGTGCCAGCAGCTTAGATTCCGGGGGGCCCTACGAGCAGTACTTC. It codes for CASSLDSGGPYEQYF.

The chain is built from TRBV3-1 and TRBJ1-5; D gene uncertain. With 4 bases removed from V and 5 bases from J, the gap between germline ends came to 18 bases. This CDR3 region has 16 residues. Germline CDR1 and CDR2: LGHDT and YNNKEL (reference sequence). As DNA, the CDR3 is TGTGCCAGCAGCCCGACCTCGGACGGTCCCGATCAGCCCCAGCATTTT. This sequence encodes CASSPTSDGPDQPQHF.

This clonotype appeared once. The rearrangement links TRBV10-1 to TRBJ2-5, with D perhaps TRBD1 (6 bases). V lost 0 bases and J 5 bases, leaving 16 bases between the germline ends. This CDR3 comprises 16 residues. Germline values: CDR1 WNHNN, CDR2 SYGVQD (reference sequence). The DNA of the CDR3 is TGCGCCAGCAGTGAGTCTAAGACAGGCCCACAGGAGACCCAGTACTTC. It is translated as CASSESKTGPQETQYF.

The rearrangement uses TRBV7-6 and TRBJ2-1; D may be TRBD1 (6 bases). Looked up from germline, CDR1 is SGHVS and CDR2 is FNYEAQ. V was shortened by 5 bases and J by 0 bases, with 11 bases between the two germline ends. The CDR3 has 15 amino acids. This chain's CDR3 is CASSRGTLSYNEQFF. For the CDR3, the DNA is TGTGCCAGCAGCAGGGGGACGCTCTCCTACAATGAGCAGTTCTTC.

V gene TRBV12-3 or TRBV12-4 combines with J gene TRBJ1-1; the D gene is possibly TRBD1 (6 bases). The CDR3 covers 14 residues. V was clipped by 6 bases and J by 3 bases, with 14 bases between them. CDR3 in amino acids: CASRKQGTDTEAFF. The CDR3 DNA sequence: TGTGCCAGCAGAAAACAGGGAACAGACACTGAAGCTTTCTTT.

Here the CDR3 reads CASSTHDRAFYEQYF. The DNA of the CDR3 is TGTGCCAGCAGTACCCATGACAGGGCCTTCTACGAGCAGTACTTC. The genes are TRBV27 and TRBJ2-7, with 7 bases aligning to TRBD1. V shed 5 bases and J 3 bases; nucleotides not matched to a gene: 10. CDR1 and CDR2 (germline): MNHEY, SMNVEV (reference sequence). This CDR3 contains 15 residues.

The chain joins TRBV6-6 to TRBJ1-4; D is undetermined. The V end was cut by 7 bases, the J end by 5 bases, with 5 bases between. Germline-derived CDR1 and CDR2 are MNHNY and SVGAGI (reference sequence). This CDR3 comprises 11 residues. CDR3 sequence reads: CASNGNEKLFF. The CDR3 DNA follows: TGTGCCAGCAACGGCAATGAAAAACTGTTTTTT.

This clonotype was seen a few times. The chain has TRBV5-1 and TRBJ2-5, with D hard to call. The J call is doubtful: the DNA matches TRBJ2-7 better. Germline CDR1 reads SGHRS; CDR2 reads YFSETQ. The CDR3 is made up of 15 amino acids. The CDR3 here is CASSLTTEGPHEQYF. The CDR3 DNA reads TGCGCCAGCAGCTTGACTACCGAAGGGCCCCACGAGCAGTACTTC.

The chain is built from TRBV5-1 and TRBJ2-5; weak D call: TRBD1 (5 bases). The J call could be wrong; TRBJ2-7 is a better fit for the DNA end. There are 16 residues in the CDR3. Germline V gene data show CDR1 as SGHRS and CDR2 as YFSETQ. DNA of the CDR3: TGCGCCAGCAGCTTGGCTATGACAGACTCCTTTTACGAGCAGTACTTC. Amino acid sequence: CASSLAMTDSFYEQYF.

This clonotype was found a few times. The rearrangement uses TRBV6-5 and TRBJ2-7, with 7 bases identical to TRBD2. Germline CDR1 and CDR2: MNHEY and SVGAGI. The CDR3 extends over 16 amino acids. V lost 6 bases, J lost 6 bases, and 17 bases stayed unmatched. CDR3 nucleotides: TGTGCCAGCAGACAACTGGGACTGGCGGGGGAGGGCGAGCAGTACTTC. This codes for CASRQLGLAGEGEQYF.

In its sample, this clonotype was seen a few times. The J gene is TRBJ1-1, the V gene TRBV6-5; 7 bases are a match to TRBD1. CDR1 is MNHEY, CDR2 SVGAGI, per germline. The CDR3 spans 11 residues. V shed 10 bases, J shed 4 bases, and the junction held 3 bases outside the gene matches. The CDR3 loop is CATQGPTEAFF. Written as DNA, the CDR3 is TGTGCCACACAGGGGCCCACTGAAGCTTTCTTT.

In its sample, this clonotype was seen a few times. The V gene is TRBV6-2 or TRBV6-3, the J gene TRBJ2-7; D may match TRBD1 or TRBD2 (5 bases each). CDR1 is MNHEY, CDR2 SVGEGT, per germline. V was shortened by 0 bases and J by 3 bases, with 12 bases between the two germline ends. The CDR3 covers 15 residues. The DNA of the CDR3 is TGTGCCAGCAGTTACTCGAAGAGTGGGGGCTACGAGCAGTACTTC. It codes for CASSYSKSGGYEQYF.

This chain connects TRBV9 to TRBJ2-5; TRBD2 aligns across 9 bases. The J call may be wrong; the DNA end is better matched by TRBJ2-1. This CDR3 is 13 amino acids long. The germline V gene encodes CDR1 SGDLS and CDR2 YYNGEE. CDR3 residues: CASSDSGSYEQFF. The DNA for the CDR3 is TGTGCCAGCAGCGATAGCGGGAGTTATGAGCAGTTCTTC.

The V gene is TRBV7-9, the J gene TRBJ1-1, with 9 positions matching TRBD1. Trimming cost V 1 base and J 2 bases; bases outside gene matches: 5. This CDR3 is 16 amino acids long. CDR1 SEHNR and CDR2 FQNEAQ come from the germline V gene (reference sequence). The CDR3 is CASSLDPGQGNTEAFF. The CDR3 bases are TGTGCCAGCAGCTTAGATCCGGGACAGGGAAACACTGAAGCTTTCTTT.

This sequence joins TRBV27 and TRBJ1-2; TRBD1 agrees at 8 bases. V gave up 6 bases and J gave up 3 bases; unmatched junction bases: 9. CDR3 size: 15 residues. Germline-derived CDR1 and CDR2 are MNHEY and SMNVEV (reference sequence). CDR3 DNA sequence: TGTGCCAGCAGGGCCGGGGCAGGGGGCTACTATGGCTACACCTTC. It encodes CASRAGAGGYYGYTF.

The rearrangement links TRBV19 to TRBJ2-7; unclear D gene. Germline V gene data show CDR1 as LNHDA and CDR2 as SQIVND (reference sequence). This CDR3 has 13 amino acids. V was clipped by 4 bases and J by 2 bases, with 9 bases between them. The CDR3 here is CASSTTFAYEQYF. CDR3 bases: TGTGCCAGTAGTACCACATTTGCCTACGAGCAGTACTTC.

The rearrangement links TRBV12-3 or TRBV12-4 to TRBJ2-5; D gene unclear. The CDR3 runs 16 residues. V was cut by 5 bases and J by 3 bases, with 19 bases left in between. The CDR3 DNA sequence: TGTGCCAGCAGTCTACCCGACTGGGCCGGCAAAGAGACCCAGTACTTC. Encoded protein: CASSLPDWAGKETQYF.

In its sample, this clonotype was seen a few times. The gene calls are TRBV5-1 and TRBJ2-6; D perhaps matches TRBD2 (6 bases). The V gene's germline CDR1 is SGHRS and CDR2 YFSETQ. Trimming removed 2 bases from V and 4 bases from J, with 10 bases in between. This CDR3 contains 15 residues. The chain's CDR3 is CASSFGGQGANVLTF. CDR3 DNA sequence: TGCGCCAGCAGCTTCGGAGGGCAAGGGGCCAACGTCCTGACTTTC.

This clonotype was picked up many times. The chain carries TRBV20-1 and TRBJ2-1; TRBD2 matches 9 bases. The germline V gene has CDR1 DFQATT and CDR2 SNEGSKA (reference sequence). The ends lost 6 bases at V and 4 bases at J; junction bases unmatched: 7. The CDR3 is made up of 14 amino acids. The CDR3 nucleotides are TGCAGTGCGACGCGGGGGGGGGATTACAATGAGCAGTTCTTC. This translates into CSATRGGDYNEQFF.